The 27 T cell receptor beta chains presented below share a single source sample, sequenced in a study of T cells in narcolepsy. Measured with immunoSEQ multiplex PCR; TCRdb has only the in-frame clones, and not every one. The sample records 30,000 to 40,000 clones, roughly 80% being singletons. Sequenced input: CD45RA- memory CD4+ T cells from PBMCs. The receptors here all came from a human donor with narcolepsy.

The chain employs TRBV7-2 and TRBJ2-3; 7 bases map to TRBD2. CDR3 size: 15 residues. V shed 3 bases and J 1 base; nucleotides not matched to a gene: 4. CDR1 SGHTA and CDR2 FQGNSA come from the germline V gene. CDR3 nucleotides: TGTGCCAGCAGCTTTAGCGGGTTTGGCACAGATACGCAGTATTTT. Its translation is CASSFSGFGTDTQYF.

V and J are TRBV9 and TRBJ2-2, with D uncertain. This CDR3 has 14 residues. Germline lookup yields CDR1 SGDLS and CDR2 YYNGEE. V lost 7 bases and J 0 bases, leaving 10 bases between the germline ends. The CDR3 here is CASGLGTNTGELFF. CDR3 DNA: TGTGCCAGCGGTTTGGGCACGAACACCGGGGAGCTGTTTTTT.

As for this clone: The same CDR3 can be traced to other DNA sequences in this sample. CDR3 DNA: TGTGCCAGCAGCCTTATGTCGGGGGCGGGTTACGAGCAGTACTTC. It encodes CASSLMSGAGYEQYF. The chain links TRBV7-9 to TRBJ2-7; perhaps D is TRBD1 or TRBD2 (6 bases each). The CDR3 is 15 residues long. Germline V gene sequence: CDR1 SEHNR, CDR2 FQNEAQ (reference sequence). The V end lost 5 bases, the J end lost 4 bases, and 18 bases lay between the germline ends.

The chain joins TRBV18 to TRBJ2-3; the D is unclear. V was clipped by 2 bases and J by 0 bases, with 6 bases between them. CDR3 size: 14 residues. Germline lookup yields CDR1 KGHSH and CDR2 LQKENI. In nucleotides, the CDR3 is TGTGCCAGCTCACCATTATCCAGCACAGATACGCAGTATTTT. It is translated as CASSPLSSTDTQYF.

This chain's CDR3 is CASSHSGLGRNEQFF. CDR3 bases: TGCGCCAGCAGTCATTCGGGACTAGGAAGGAACGAGCAGTTCTTC. This chain connects TRBV10-1 to TRBJ2-1; TRBD2 agrees at 8 bases. With 5 bases clipped from V and 10 bases from J, the junction kept 13 bases outside the gene matches. This CDR3 is built from 15 residues. The V gene's germline CDR1 is WNHNN and CDR2 SYGVQD (reference sequence).

Here the CDR3 reads CASSPGTRTGELFF. In DNA, the CDR3 is TGTGCCAGCAGCCCCGGTACGCGGACCGGGGAGCTGTTTTTT. J is TRBJ2-2 and V is TRBV11-2; no firm D call. The CDR3 loop spans 14 amino acids. V was shortened by 5 bases and J by 5 bases, with 12 bases between the two germline ends. The germline V gene has CDR1 SGHAT and CDR2 FQNNGV.

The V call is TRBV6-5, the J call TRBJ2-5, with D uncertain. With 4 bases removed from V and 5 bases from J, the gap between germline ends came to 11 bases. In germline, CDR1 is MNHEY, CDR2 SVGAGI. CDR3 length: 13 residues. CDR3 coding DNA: TGTGCCAGCAGTTCACCGGTTAGTGAGACCCAGTACTTC. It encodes CASSSPVSETQYF.

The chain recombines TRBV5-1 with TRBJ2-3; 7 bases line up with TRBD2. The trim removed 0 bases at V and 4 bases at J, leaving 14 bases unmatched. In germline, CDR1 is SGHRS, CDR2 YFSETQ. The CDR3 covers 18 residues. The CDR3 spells CASSLAPSGQGVPDTQYF. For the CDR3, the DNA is TGCGCCAGCAGCTTGGCCCCTAGCGGACAAGGGGTCCCAGATACGCAGTATTTT. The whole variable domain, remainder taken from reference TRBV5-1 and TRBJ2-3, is KAGVTQTPRYLIKTRGQQVTLSCSPISGHRSVSWYQQTPGQGLQFLFEYFSETQRNKGNFPGRFSGRQFSNSRSEMNVSTLELGDSALYLCASSLAPSGQGVPDTQYFGPGTRLTVL.

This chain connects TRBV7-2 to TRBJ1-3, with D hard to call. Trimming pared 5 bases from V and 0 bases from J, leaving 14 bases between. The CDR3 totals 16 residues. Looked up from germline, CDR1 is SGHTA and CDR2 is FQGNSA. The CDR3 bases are TGTGCCAGCAGCCCAGACCGGACGACCTCTGGAAACACCATATATTTT. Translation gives CASSPDRTTSGNTIYF. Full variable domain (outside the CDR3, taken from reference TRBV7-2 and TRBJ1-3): GAGVSQSPSNKVTEKGKDVELRCDPISGHTALYWYRQSLGQGLEFLIYFQGNSAPDKSGLPSDRFSAERTGGSVSTLTIQRTQQEDSAVYLCASSPDRTTSGNTIYFGEGSWLTVV.

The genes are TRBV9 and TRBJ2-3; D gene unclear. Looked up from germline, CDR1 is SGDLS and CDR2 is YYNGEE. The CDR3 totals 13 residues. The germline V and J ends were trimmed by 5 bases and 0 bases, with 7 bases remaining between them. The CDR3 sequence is CASRRSSTDTQYF. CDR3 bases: TGTGCCAGCAGGAGATCTAGCACAGATACGCAGTATTTT.

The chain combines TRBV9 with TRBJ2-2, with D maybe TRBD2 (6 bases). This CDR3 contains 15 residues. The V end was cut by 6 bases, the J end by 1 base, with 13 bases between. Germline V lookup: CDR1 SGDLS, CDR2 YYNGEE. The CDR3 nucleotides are TGTGCCAGCACGCGGGACCTCTTGAACACCGGGGAGCTGTTTTTT. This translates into CASTRDLLNTGELFF.

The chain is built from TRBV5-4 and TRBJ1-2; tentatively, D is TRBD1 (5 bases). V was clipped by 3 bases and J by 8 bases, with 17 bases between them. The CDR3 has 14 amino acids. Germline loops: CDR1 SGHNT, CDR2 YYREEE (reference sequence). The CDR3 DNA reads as TGTGCCAGCAGCTCGGGACTCCAAAAGAAGGGCTACACCTTC. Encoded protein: CASSSGLQKKGYTF.

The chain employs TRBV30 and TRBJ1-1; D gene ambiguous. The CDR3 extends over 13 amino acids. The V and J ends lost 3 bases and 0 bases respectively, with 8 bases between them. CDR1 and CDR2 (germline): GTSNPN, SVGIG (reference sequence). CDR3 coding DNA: TGTGCCTGGAGGCAGCAGTTGAACACTGAAGCTTTCTTT. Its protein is CAWRQQLNTEAFF.

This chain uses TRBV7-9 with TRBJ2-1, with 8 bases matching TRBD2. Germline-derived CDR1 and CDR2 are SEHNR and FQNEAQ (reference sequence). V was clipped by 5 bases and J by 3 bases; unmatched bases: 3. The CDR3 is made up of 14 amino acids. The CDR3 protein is CASSRTSGYNEQFF. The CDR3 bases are TGTGCCAGCAGCCGCACTAGCGGCTACAATGAGCAGTTCTTC.

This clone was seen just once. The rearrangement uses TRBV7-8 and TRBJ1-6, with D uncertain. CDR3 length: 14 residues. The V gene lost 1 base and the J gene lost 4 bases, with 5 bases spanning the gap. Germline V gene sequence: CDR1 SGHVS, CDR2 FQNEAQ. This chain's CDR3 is CASSLDGYNSPLHF. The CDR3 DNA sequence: TGTGCCAGCAGCTTAGACGGATATAATTCACCCCTCCACTTT.

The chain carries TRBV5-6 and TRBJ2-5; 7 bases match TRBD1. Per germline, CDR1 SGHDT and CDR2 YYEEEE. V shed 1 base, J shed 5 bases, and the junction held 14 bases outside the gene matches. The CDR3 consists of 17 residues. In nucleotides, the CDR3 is TGTGCCAGCAGCTTGTTTGCTCTAGGGGGCAGGGCGGAGACCCAGTACTTC. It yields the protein CASSLFALGGRAETQYF.

The CDR3 loop reads CASSQDRLAGNNEQFF. Written as DNA, the CDR3 is TGTGCCAGCAGCCAAGATCGCCTAGCGGGGAACAATGAGCAGTTCTTC. J is TRBJ2-1 and V is TRBV4-2; 9 bases match TRBD2. The CDR3 length is 16 residues. V gave up 0 bases and J gave up 5 bases; unmatched junction bases: 5. Germline-derived CDR1 and CDR2 are LGHNA and YNFKEQ.

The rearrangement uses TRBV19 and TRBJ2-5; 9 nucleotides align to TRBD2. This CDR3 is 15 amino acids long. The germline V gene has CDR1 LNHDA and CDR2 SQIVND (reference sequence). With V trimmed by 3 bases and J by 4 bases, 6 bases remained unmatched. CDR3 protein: CASSMAGGPAETQYF. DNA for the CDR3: TGTGCCAGTAGTATGGCGGGGGGGCCAGCAGAGACCCAGTACTTC.

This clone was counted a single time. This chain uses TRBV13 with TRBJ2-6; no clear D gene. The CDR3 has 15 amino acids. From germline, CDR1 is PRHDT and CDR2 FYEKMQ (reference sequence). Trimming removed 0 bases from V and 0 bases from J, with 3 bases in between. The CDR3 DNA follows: TGTGCCAGCAGCTTAGGTCGCTCTGGGGCCAACGTCCTGACTTTC. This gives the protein CASSLGRSGANVLTF.

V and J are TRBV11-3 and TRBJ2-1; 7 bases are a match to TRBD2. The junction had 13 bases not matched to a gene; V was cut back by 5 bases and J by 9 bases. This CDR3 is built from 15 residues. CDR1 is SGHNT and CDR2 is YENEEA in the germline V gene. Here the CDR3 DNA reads TGTGCCAGCAGCCCTCTGGGGGGAGGGCCGGTTGAGCAGTTCTTC. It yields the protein CASSPLGGGPVEQFF. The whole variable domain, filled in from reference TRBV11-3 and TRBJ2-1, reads EAGVVQSPRYKIIEKKQPVAFWCNPISGHNTLYWYLQNLGQGPELLIRYENEEAVDDSQLPKDRFSAERLKGVDSTLKIQPAELGDSAVYLCASSPLGGGPVEQFFGPGTRLTVL.

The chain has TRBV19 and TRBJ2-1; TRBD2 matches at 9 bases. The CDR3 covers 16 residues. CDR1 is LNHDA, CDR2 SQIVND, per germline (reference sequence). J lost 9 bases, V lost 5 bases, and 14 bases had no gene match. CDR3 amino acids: CASSFPGSGGTAEQFF. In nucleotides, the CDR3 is TGTGCCAGTAGTTTCCCGGGGAGCGGGGGGACAGCTGAGCAGTTCTTC.

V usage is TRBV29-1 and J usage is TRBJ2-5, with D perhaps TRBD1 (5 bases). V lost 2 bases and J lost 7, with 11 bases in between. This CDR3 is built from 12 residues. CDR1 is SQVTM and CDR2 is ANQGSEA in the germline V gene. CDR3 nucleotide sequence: TGCAGCGTTGAAAGAGGTCAGGGGACCCAGTACTTC. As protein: CSVERGQGTQYF.

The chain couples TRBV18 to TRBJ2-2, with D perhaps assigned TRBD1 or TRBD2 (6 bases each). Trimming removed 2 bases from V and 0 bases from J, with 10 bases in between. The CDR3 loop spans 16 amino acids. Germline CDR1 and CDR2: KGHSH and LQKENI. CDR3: CASSPTGGANTGELFF. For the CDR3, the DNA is TGTGCCAGCTCACCAACCGGGGGCGCGAACACCGGGGAGCTGTTTTTT.

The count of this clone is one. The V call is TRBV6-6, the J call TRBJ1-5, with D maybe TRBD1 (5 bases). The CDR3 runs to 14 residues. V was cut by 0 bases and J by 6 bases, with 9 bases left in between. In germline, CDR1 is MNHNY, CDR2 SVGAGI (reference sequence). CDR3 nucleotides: TGTGCCAGCAGTTACTCGGGGGGACGTCAGCCCCAGCATTTT. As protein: CASSYSGGRQPQHF.

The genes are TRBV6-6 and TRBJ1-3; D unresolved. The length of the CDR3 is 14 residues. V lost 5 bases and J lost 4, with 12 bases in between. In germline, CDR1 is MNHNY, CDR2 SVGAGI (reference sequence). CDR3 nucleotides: TGTGCCAGCAGTGACCGGCCGGGAGGAAACACCATATATTTT. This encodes CASSDRPGGNTIYF.

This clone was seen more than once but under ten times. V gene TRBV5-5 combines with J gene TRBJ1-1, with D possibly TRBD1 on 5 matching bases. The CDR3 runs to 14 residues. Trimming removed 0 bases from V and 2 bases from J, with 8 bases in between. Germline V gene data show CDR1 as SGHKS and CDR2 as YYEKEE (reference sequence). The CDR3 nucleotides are TGTGCCAGCAGCTTGGCGAGGACAAACACTGAAGCTTTCTTT. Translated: CASSLARTNTEAFF.

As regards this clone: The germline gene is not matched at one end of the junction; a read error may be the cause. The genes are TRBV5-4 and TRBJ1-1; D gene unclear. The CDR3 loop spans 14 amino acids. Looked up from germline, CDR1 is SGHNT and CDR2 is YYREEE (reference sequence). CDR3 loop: CASSPVGGYTEAFF. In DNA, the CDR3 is TGTGCCAGCAGCCCTGTGGGTGGGTACACTGAAGCTTTTTTT.